Described below is a single TCR beta chain sequence and its context. Its antigen target is currently unknown. One base away there is no much larger clone; base qualities are not given. This record belongs to a study of blood T cell repertoires in COVID-19 (dated by TCRdb to 2018 to 2020). Broadly, across the study: Samples from collaborators originated in the United States, Italy and Spain and spanned both the acute and convalescent phases of COVID-19. Where available, HLA class I and class II types were taken from metadata supplied by the sample provider and were not determined by assay-based typing. Subjects who had been exposed to COVID-19, were actively infected with it, or had recovered from it provided the deeply sampled blood TCRbeta repertoires that made up the dataset. Samples were obtained from the ongoing ImmuneRACE study (first 160 participants) and from over a thousand subjects provided by 6 global collaborators. The prospective study material was composed of cDNA or gDNA derived from T cells, B-cell-depleted T cells, or PBMCs. The repertoires were made available in a free public database intended to serve as a resource for research on the immune response to SARS-CoV-2. Sample metadata almost always included a de-identified subject ID, COVID-19 status, age in years and sex.

At one collaborating source in Seattle, patients were enrolled during active infection and were followed longitudinally through the course of disease. Each collaborating institution followed its own protocols to collect whole blood in K2EDTA tubes. Collaborator samples were shipped for TCRbeta analysis as frozen whole blood, isolated PBMCs, or DNA extracted from either sample type. TCRbeta CDR3 regions were amplified from genomic DNA by means of the immunoSEQ Assay, a bias-controlled multiplex PCR. The published analysis was carried out like this. The number of nucleated cells in each sample was estimated from the amplification of reference gene primers within the assay. To quantify the absolute abundance of each unique TCRbeta CDR3 rearrangement, sequence reads were collapsed and filtered. For each sample, productive Simpson clonality was calculated by taking the square root of Simpson's diversity index across productive rearrangements. TCRdb stores this immuneACCESS table with in-frame sequences only. Part of the clones is absent; in the studies checked, under half of the shortfall reflects unresolved V genes, and no reason is known for the rest. The DNA gave D and trimming, while V, J and clone size come from that table. This sample gives roughly 230,000 clones in total; 92% of them show up just once. Of the sample, more than 0.8% is held by the ten largest clones.

What the authors observed across the whole study: The amount of clinical and demographic metadata varied by source and participant and was provided uncurated.

The sequence was obtained from a man under 40 with COVID-19, enrolled during active disease. The sample was peripheral blood.

The nucleotides are TGTGCCAGCAGCACTGCGGACTTCCACTACAATGAGCAGTTCTTC. Translated, this gives CASSTADFHYNEQFF. The chain links TRBV11-2 with TRBJ2-1; TRBD2 is perhaps the D gene, given 5 matching bases. As encoded in the germline V gene, CDR1 is SGHAT while CDR2 is FQNNGV. From the cysteine up to the phenylalanine, the CDR3 has a length of 15 residues. Kept here is only the CDR3 DNA, which spans 45 bases and is read in frame from base 1. V was cut back by 5 bases and J by 3 bases, leaving a gap of 14 bases between them.